Sequencing of this T cell receptor (beta chain) was carried out in a study of siplizumab effects on memory and regulatory T cells. Broader study findings: The Treg-derived share of mappable alloreactive CD4+ clones averaged about 74% with siplizumab and 26.9% in controls. Naive T cells appeared more diverse than memory cells and seemed to be major alloresponse contributors.

The V segment lost 4 bases and the J segment 3 bases; nucleotides outside the gene matches: 9. CDR1 is MNHEY, CDR2 SMNVEV, per germline (reference sequence). CDR3 size: 15 residues. Concerning this clone itself: The antigen is unknown.

Method: immunoSEQ multiplex PCR; TCRdb's copy keeps in-frame clones and lacks some. The sample carries tens of thousands of clones, approximately 93% recorded once. The genes are TRBV27 and TRBJ2-7, with TRBD1 matching 7 bases. The specimen sequenced was non-Treg CD4+ T cells sorted from blood. The TCR was taken from a human donor in good health. The CDR3, as DNA: TGTGCCAGCAGTTCCCAGGGACAGAGATACTACGAGCAGTACTTC. Its protein product is CASSSQGQRYYEQYF.